These 5 T cell receptor beta chains were sequenced from one sample in a study of T-cell reconstitution after alpha-beta-depleted transplantation in children. Using unique molecular identifiers, the investigators prepared the TCRbeta library. TCRdb analysed the PCR reads with MiXCR anew, one entry per CDR3 protein. The sample records about 260,000 distinct CDR3 sequences, around a tenth being singletons. This specimen was peripheral blood, taken 180 days after TCRalphabeta/CD19-depleted stem cell transplant. These receptors were obtained from a male patient aged 2-15 years who had a stem cell transplant for chronic granulomatous disease, so the T cells may come from the graft donor.

This clonotype has a count of ten or more. The gene calls are TRBV20-1 and TRBJ1-6; TRBD1 matches 7 bases. Trimming took 0 bases from V and 9 from J; bases not matched to a gene: 2. This CDR3 is 13 amino acids long. Per the germline V gene, CDR1 is DFQATT and CDR2 is SNEGSKA (reference sequence). CDR3 region: CSARETGSSPLHF. As DNA, the CDR3 is TGCAGTGCTAGAGAGACAGGGTCTTCACCCCTCCACTTT.

This clonotype has a count of ten or more. V usage is TRBV12-3 or TRBV12-4 and J usage is TRBJ2-5; 12 bases are shared with TRBD2. The CDR3 sequence is 15 residues long. Losses at the gene ends were 6 bases for V and 1 base for J; bases not matched to a gene: 3. CDR3 loop: CASSASGGAQETQYF. The CDR3 nucleotides are TGTGCCAGCAGCGCTAGCGGGGGGGCCCAAGAGACCCAGTACTTC.

This clonotype was observed many times. The gene calls are TRBV12-3 or TRBV12-4 and TRBJ2-7; TRBD1 aligns across 7 bases. The CDR3 totals 17 residues. V lost 4 bases to trimming and J lost 2 bases; unmatched junction nucleotides: 14. CDR3 coding DNA: TGTGCCAGCAGTTCGAACAGTCCGGGACAGCAAACCTACGAGCAGTACTTC. Translating gives CASSSNSPGQQTYEQYF.

This clonotype was counted many times. The V gene is TRBV12-3 or TRBV12-4, the J gene TRBJ1-4; D gene ambiguous. This CDR3 contains 13 residues. V was pared by 5 bases and J by 8 bases, with 12 bases between. The DNA for the CDR3 is TGTGCCAGCAGTACCACCTGGCCCGAAAAACTGTTTTTT. Amino acids: CASSTTWPEKLFF.

At least ten counts were recorded for this clonotype. V gene TRBV6-2 or TRBV6-3 combines with J gene TRBJ2-7; 7 bases are a match to TRBD2. Germline trimming cut 4 bases from V and 0 bases from J; bases unmatched to any gene: 12. CDR3 length equals 17 residues. CDR1 MNHEY and CDR2 SVGEGT come from the germline V gene. CDR3: CASSWAPGTTPSYEQYF. Here the CDR3 DNA reads TGTGCCAGCAGTTGGGCGCCCGGGACTACGCCCTCCTACGAGCAGTACTTC.